Included here is one T cell receptor beta chain sequence, with context. A much larger clone differs by one base, so this may be a read error. The sample is drawn from a study of blood T cells in healthy people across ages. PBMCs, at least 6.5 million per sample, were isolated. V dropped 6 bases and J dropped 3 bases, with 5 bases sitting between them. The CDR3 has 11 residues. Germline CDR1 is SNHLY and CDR2 is FYNNEI. A second about 6 to 11 cycle PCR used barcoded and J-beta primers. TCRdb re-derived calls from the 5' RACE reads in MiXCR, one entry per CDR3 protein. The sample consists of roughly 2 million distinct CDR3 sequences, just under 50% of them appearing once.

Sequencing used blood. The sequence was obtained from a woman in her 40s in good health. V and J are TRBV2 and TRBJ1-2, with unresolved D. The CDR3 here is CASRSYYGYTF. The CDR3 DNA is TGTGCCAGCAGGTCCTACTATGGCTACACCTTC.